The clone carrying this TCR beta chain has more than one count but fewer than ten. Its antigen is not known. TCRdb itself ran the 5' RACE reads through MiXCR, one entry per CDR3 protein. The table shows fewer than 600,000 distinct CDR3 sequences, with less than 25% occurring only once. The CDR3 has 14 amino acids. Germline CDR1 KGHDR, CDR2 SFDVKD. With 2 bases removed from V and 7 bases from J, the gap between germline ends came to 13 bases. The data are from a study of T-cell memory formation after mild COVID-19. Overall study context: TCR clustering was largely donor specific. Broader study findings: Of the contracting clones, CD4+ ones lay mainly in CM and EM, and CD8+ ones in EMRA.

The receptor's source is an adult woman who had mild COVID-19 (a few samples of this study predate the infection). Cell type and time point are not known. The source material was PBMCs or a T cell subset sorted from them (not recorded which). The chain combines TRBV24-1 with TRBJ2-5; the D call may be TRBD1 or TRBD2 (5 bases each). Here the CDR3 DNA reads TGTGCCACCAGTGATTGGCGAGGGACGGGGACCCAGTACTTC. Translating gives CATSDWRGTGTQYF.